A selection of T cell receptor beta chains follows, all from one sample in a study of CD8 T cells in Susac syndrome. TCRdb reanalysed the immunoSEQ multiplex PCR reads using MiXCR and keeps one entry per CDR3 protein. The sample yields 140,000 to 150,000 distinct CDR3 sequences, approximately 95% seen once. Sample: CD4+ T cells from PBMCs. These receptors originate from a human donor with multiple sclerosis. CDR3s include the opening cysteine and the closing phenylalanine or tryptophan. A D gene is named only where the DNA matches it firmly. Rows give clone size only sometimes, using once, few, many, or a class for an expanded clone.

>-|TRBV29-1|14|TRBJ2-3|-
CSVGGGTASDTQYF
TGCAGCGTTGGGGGCGGGACAGCCTCAGATACGCAGTATTTT
>-|TRBV27|12|TRBJ1-1|-
CASSLGRGRAFF
TGTGCCAGCAGTTTAGGCAGGGGACGAGCTTTCTTT
>TRBD1|TRBV4-1|15|TRBJ2-1|-
CASREMGQRYNEQFF
TGCGCCAGCAGGGAGATGGGACAGCGATACAATGAGCAGTTCTTC
>TRBD2|TRBV9|14|TRBJ2-7|-
CASSVTGLANEQYF
TGTGCCAGCAGCGTGACGGGACTAGCGAACGAGCAGTACTTC
>TRBD1|TRBV28|13|TRBJ2-1|-
CASKTRQGNEQFF
TGTGCCAGCAAAACGAGACAGGGCAATGAGCAGTTCTTC
>-|TRBV5-1|14|TRBJ1-2|-
CASSRDRANYGYTF
TGCGCCAGCAGTCGGGACCGAGCTAACTATGGCTACACCTTC
>-|TRBV30|15|TRBJ2-6|-
CAVGVLASGANVLTF
TGTGCCGTAGGGGTTCTAGCCTCTGGGGCCAACGTCCTGACTTTC
>-|TRBV27|13|TRBJ2-3|-
CASIEMFTDTQYF
TGTGCCAGCATCGAAATGTTTACAGATACGCAGTATTTT
>TRBD2|TRBV28|18|TRBJ2-3|-
CASSTRRVAGGRTDTQYF
TGTGCCAGCAGTACGCGTAGAGTAGCGGGGGGGCGGACAGATACGCAGTATTTT
>-|TRBV18|11|TRBJ2-7|-
CASSNRAEQYF
TGTGCCAGCTCAAACAGGGCCGAGCAGTACTTC
>-|TRBV9|13|TRBJ2-2|-
CASSPRGTGELFF
TGTGCCAGCAGCCCCAGAGGTACCGGGGAGCTGTTTTTT
>-|TRBV5-1|13|TRBJ2-5|-
CASMGRTQETQYF
TGCGCCAGCATGGGGAGAACACAAGAGACCCAGTACTTC
>TRBD2|TRBV3-1|18|TRBJ2-1|-
CASSQSPQTSGRANEQFF
TGTGCCAGCAGCCAAAGCCCCCAAACTAGCGGGAGGGCCAATGAGCAGTTCTTC
>TRBD2|TRBV29-1|14|TRBJ2-3|once
CSVLSGKSTDTQYF
TGCAGCGTCTTAAGCGGGAAAAGCACAGATACGCAGTATTTT
>TRBD1|TRBV12-3/TRBV12-4|15|TRBJ1-2|-
CASSFPGGASRGYTF
TGTGCCAGCAGTTTTCCAGGGGGCGCCTCCAGAGGCTACACCTTC
>TRBD1|TRBV6-5|13|TRBJ1-1|-
CASTRQGKTEAFF
TGTGCCAGCACCCGACAGGGGAAAACTGAAGCTTTCTTT
>-|TRBV9|14|TRBJ1-2|-
CASSVGGLQSGYTF
TGTGCCAGCAGCGTAGGGGGGCTTCAGTCTGGCTACACCTTC
>-|TRBV20-1|13|TRBJ1-1|-
CSARTSMNTEAFF
TGCAGTGCTCGGACTAGCATGAACACTGAAGCTTTCTTT
>-|TRBV4-3|17|TRBJ1-1|-
CASSQGPRGPENTEAFF
TGCGCCAGCAGCCAAGGACCCAGGGGCCCGGAGAACACTGAAGCTTTCTTT
>TRBD1|TRBV9|15|TRBJ1-1|-
CASSVAGGSGTEAFF
TGTGCCAGCAGCGTAGCAGGGGGCTCCGGCACTGAAGCTTTCTTT
>-|TRBV2|13|TRBJ2-1|-
CASSTESYNEQFF
TGTGCCAGCAGTACAGAGTCCTACAATGAGCAGTTCTTC
>TRBD2|TRBV11-3|15|TRBJ2-5|-
CASSSPGLGAETQYF
TGTGCCAGCAGCTCACCGGGACTAGGAGCGGAGACCCAGTACTTC
>TRBD2|TRBV7-9|15|TRBJ2-3|-
CASRNSGGSTDTQYF
TGTGCCAGCAGAAATAGCGGGGGTAGCACAGATACGCAGTATTTT
>-|TRBV7-3|15|TRBJ2-5|-
CASETLPKYQETQYF
TGTGCCAGCGAAACGTTGCCCAAGTACCAAGAGACCCAGTACTTC
>TRBD2|TRBV9|15|TRBJ2-5|-
CASSVLTSGQETQYF
TGTGCCAGCAGCGTACTGACTAGCGGCCAAGAGACCCAGTACTTC
>-|TRBV20-1|12|TRBJ1-1|-
CSAYRVRTEAFF
TGCAGTGCTTACAGGGTAAGGACTGAAGCTTTCTTT
>-|TRBV15|14|TRBJ2-2|-
CATSREMGMGELFF
TGTGCCACCAGCAGAGAAATGGGAATGGGGGAGCTGTTTTTT
>-|TRBV23-1|21|TRBJ2-1|-
CASSQSDPVNASDSSYNEQFF
TGCGCCAGCAGTCAATCGGATCCAGTAAACGCTAGCGATAGCTCCTACAATGAGCAGTTCTTC
>TRBD2|TRBV7-8|13|TRBJ2-2|-
CASSLTSIGELFF
TGTGCCAGCAGCTTGACTAGCATCGGGGAGCTGTTTTTT
>-|TRBV20-1|14|TRBJ1-1|-
CSARSRGLNTEAFF
TGCAGTGCTAGGAGTCGGGGTTTGAACACTGAAGCTTTCTTT
>TRBD2|TRBV27|15|TRBJ2-3|-
CASSFIISGGSTQYF
TGTGCCAGCAGTTTTATCATTAGCGGGGGGTCTACGCAGTATTTT
>TRBD1|TRBV29-1|14|TRBJ2-2|-
CSTLDRLNTGELFF
TGCAGCACCTTGGACAGGTTGAACACCGGGGAGCTGTTTTTT
>TRBD1|TRBV18|15|TRBJ1-5|-
CASSPTGQKNQPQHF
TGTGCCAGCTCACCAACGGGACAGAAAAATCAGCCCCAGCATTTT
>-|TRBV29-1|13|TRBJ1-6|once
CSAREGNNSPLHF
TGCAGCGCGAGGGAGGGGAATAATTCACCCCTCCACTTT
>TRBD1|TRBV20-1|14|TRBJ1-2|-
CSARRGDRVHGYTF
TGCAGTGCTAGAAGGGGGGACAGGGTTCATGGCTACACCTTC
>TRBD1|TRBV20-1|15|TRBJ1-5|-
CSARITTGVDQPQHF
TGCAGTGCCCGGATTACGACAGGGGTCGATCAGCCCCAGCATTTT
>-|TRBV29-1|11|TRBJ1-4|-
CSVEVAEKLFF
TGCAGCGTTGAAGTGGCGGAAAAACTGTTTTTT
>-|TRBV28|12|TRBJ2-7|-
CASSLVLDEQYF
TGTGCCAGCAGTTTAGTTCTAGACGAGCAGTACTTC
>TRBD1|TRBV18|16|TRBJ2-7|-
CASSPLLTGQGIEQYF
TGTGCCAGCTCACCTCTGCTGACGGGACAGGGTATTGAGCAGTACTTC
>-|TRBV7-3|15|TRBJ2-1|-
CASSSGSLVTNEQFF
TGTGCCAGCAGCTCAGGCAGTTTAGTAACCAATGAGCAGTTCTTC
>-|TRBV9|15|TRBJ2-2|-
CASSLGGLRAGELFF
TGTGCCAGCAGCCTGGGCGGACTACGGGCCGGGGAGCTGTTTTTT
>-|TRBV5-1|14|TRBJ1-1|-
CASSEGVGDTEAFF
TGCGCCAGCAGCGAGGGTGTGGGGGACACTGAAGCTTTCTTT
>-|TRBV30|13|TRBJ1-2|-
CAWSVAGQGGYTF
TGTGCCTGGAGTGTCGCGGGGCAGGGGGGCTACACCTTC
>TRBD1|TRBV5-8|16|TRBJ1-2|-
CASSASGTGARYGYTF
TGTGCCAGCAGCGCGTCGGGGACAGGGGCTCGCTATGGCTACACCTTC
>-|TRBV5-6|14|TRBJ1-2|once
CASSLGRGIEGYTF
TGTGCCAGCAGCTTGGGAAGAGGGATTGAGGGCTACACCTTC
>-|TRBV7-3|16|TRBJ1-1|-
CASSPEVARMNTEAFF
TGTGCCAGCAGCCCAGAAGTAGCGCGGATGAACACTGAAGCTTTCTTT
>TRBD1|TRBV29-1|13|TRBJ2-3|-
CSASPGGSDTQYF
TGCAGCGCTTCACCAGGGGGCTCAGATACGCAGTATTTT
>-|TRBV20-1|10|TRBJ1-2|-
CQTGEYGYTF
TGCCAAACGGGGGAGTATGGCTACACCTTC
>-|TRBV28|15|TRBJ2-5|-
CASSSPRVPQETQYF
TGTGCCAGCAGTTCCCCCAGGGTCCCCCAAGAGACCCAGTACTTC
>-|TRBV20-1|15|TRBJ2-2|-
CSASRRGANTGELFF
TGCAGTGCTTCGAGGCGGGGCGCGAACACCGGGGAGCTGTTTTTT
>-|TRBV20-1|15|TRBJ2-6|-
CSARAGNAGANVLTF
TGCAGTGCTAGAGCTGGGAACGCTGGGGCCAACGTCCTGACTTTC
>-|TRBV28|14|TRBJ2-3|once
CASSLFPTGDTQYF
TGTGCCAGCAGTTTGTTCCCGACGGGAGATACGCAGTATTTT